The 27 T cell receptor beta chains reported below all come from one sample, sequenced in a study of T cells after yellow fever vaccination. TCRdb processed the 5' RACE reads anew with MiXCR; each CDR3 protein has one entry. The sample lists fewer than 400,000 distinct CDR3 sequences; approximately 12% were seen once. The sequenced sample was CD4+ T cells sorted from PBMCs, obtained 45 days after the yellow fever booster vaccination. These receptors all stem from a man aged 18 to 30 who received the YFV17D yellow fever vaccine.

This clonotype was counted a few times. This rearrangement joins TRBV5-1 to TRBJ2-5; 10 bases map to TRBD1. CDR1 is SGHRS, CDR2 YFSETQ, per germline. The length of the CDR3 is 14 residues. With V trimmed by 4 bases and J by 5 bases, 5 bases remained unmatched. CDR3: CASSLGTGVETQYF. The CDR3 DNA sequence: TGCGCCAGCAGCCTGGGGACAGGGGTCGAGACCCAGTACTTC.

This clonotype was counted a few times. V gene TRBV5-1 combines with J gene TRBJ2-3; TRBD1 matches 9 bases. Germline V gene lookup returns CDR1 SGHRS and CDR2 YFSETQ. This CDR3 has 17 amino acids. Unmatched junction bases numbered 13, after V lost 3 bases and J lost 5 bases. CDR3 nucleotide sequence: TGCGCCAGCAGCTGCGACAGGGACAGGGCCAATATAGATACGCAGTATTTT. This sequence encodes CASSCDRDRANIDTQYF.

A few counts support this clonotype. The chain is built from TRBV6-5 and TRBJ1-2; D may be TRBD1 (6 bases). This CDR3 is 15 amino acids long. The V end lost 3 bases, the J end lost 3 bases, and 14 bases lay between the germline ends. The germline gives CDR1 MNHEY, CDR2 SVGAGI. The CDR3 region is CASSYIIGGDYGYTF. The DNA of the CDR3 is TGTGCCAGCAGTTATATTATTGGGGGCGACTATGGCTACACCTTC.

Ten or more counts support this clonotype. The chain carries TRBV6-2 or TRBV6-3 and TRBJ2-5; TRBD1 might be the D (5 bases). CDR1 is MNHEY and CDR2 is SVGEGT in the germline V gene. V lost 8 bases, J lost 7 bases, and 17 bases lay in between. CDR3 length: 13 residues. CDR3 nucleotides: TGTGCCAGCGCTCCTAGAGGACACTGGACCCAGTACTTC. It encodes CASAPRGHWTQYF.

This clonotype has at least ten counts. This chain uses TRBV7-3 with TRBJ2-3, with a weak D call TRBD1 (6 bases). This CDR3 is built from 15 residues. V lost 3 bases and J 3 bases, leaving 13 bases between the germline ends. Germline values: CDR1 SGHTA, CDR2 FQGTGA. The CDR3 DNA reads TGTGCCAGCAGCTTGCAGGGGATAGGTACAGATACGCAGTATTTT. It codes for CASSLQGIGTDTQYF.

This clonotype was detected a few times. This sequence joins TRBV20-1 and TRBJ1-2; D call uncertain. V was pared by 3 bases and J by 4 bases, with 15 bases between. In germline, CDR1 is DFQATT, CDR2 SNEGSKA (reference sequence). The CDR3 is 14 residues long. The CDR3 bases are TGCAGTGCTAGCAACTACACTTACCCCTATGGCTACACCTTC. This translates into CSASNYTYPYGYTF.

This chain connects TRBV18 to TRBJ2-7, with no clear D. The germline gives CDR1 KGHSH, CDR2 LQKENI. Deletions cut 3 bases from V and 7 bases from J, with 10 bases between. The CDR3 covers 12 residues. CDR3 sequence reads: CASSPDVREQYF. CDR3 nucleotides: TGTGCCAGCTCACCCGACGTGAGGGAGCAGTACTTC.

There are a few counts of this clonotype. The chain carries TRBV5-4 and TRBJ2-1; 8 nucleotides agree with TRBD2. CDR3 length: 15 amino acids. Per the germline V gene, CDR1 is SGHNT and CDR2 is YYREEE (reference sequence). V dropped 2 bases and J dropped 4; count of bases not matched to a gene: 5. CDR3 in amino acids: CASSFDLAGYNEQFF. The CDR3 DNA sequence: TGTGCCAGCAGCTTTGATCTAGCGGGTTACAATGAGCAGTTCTTC.

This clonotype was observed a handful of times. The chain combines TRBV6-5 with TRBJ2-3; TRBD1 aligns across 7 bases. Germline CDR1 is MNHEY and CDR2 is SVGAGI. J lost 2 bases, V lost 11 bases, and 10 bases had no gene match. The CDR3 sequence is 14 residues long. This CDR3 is CAVRGQGTTDTQYF. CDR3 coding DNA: TGTGCCGTTAGGGGGCAGGGGACCACAGATACGCAGTATTTT.

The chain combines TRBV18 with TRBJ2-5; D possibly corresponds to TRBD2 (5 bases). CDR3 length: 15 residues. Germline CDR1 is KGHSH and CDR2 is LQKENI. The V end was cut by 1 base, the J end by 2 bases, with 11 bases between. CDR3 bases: TGTGCCAGCTCACCACTAGAAGGACTTCAAGAGACCCAGTACTTC. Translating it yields CASSPLEGLQETQYF. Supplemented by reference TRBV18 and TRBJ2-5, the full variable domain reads NAGVMQNPRHLVRRRGQEARLRCSPMKGHSHVYWYRQLPEEGLKFMVYLQKENIIDESGMPKERFSAEFPKEGPSILRIQQVVRGDSAAYFCASSPLEGLQETQYFGPGTRLLVL.

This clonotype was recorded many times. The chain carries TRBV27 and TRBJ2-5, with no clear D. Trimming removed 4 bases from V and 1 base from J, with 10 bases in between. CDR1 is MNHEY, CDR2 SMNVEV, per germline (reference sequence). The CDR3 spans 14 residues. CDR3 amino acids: CASSSPTLQETQYF. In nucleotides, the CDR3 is TGTGCCAGCAGTTCCCCCACCCTCCAAGAGACCCAGTACTTC.

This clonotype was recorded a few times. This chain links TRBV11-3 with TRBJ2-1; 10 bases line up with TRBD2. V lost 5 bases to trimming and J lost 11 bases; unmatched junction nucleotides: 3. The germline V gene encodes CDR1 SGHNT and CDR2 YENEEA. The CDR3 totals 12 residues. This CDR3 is CASSKLAGKQFF. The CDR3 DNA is TGTGCCAGCAGCAAACTAGCGGGGAAGCAGTTCTTC.

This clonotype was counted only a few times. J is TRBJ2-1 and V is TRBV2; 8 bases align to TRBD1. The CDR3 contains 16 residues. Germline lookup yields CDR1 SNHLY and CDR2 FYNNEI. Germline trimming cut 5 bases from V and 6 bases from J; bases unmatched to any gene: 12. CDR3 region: CASSQRVGRGRNEQFF. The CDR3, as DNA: TGTGCCAGCAGTCAACGTGTGGGCAGGGGGCGCAATGAGCAGTTCTTC.

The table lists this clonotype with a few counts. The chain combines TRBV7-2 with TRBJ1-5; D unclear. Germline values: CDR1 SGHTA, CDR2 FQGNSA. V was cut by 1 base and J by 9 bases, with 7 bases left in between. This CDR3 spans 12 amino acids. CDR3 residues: CASSLVSGPQHF. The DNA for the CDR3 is TGTGCCAGCAGCTTAGTTTCCGGGCCCCAGCATTTT.

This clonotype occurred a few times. The DNA for the CDR3 is TGTGCCAGCGTACGCTCAACTAATGAAAAACTGTTTTTT. It codes for CASVRSTNEKLFF. The chain has TRBV6-2 or TRBV6-3 and TRBJ1-4, with D unresolved. Per the germline V gene, CDR1 is MNHEY and CDR2 is SVGEGT. Between the trimmed V and J ends, which lost 8 bases and 0 bases, there was a span of 7 bases. CDR3 length equals 13 residues.

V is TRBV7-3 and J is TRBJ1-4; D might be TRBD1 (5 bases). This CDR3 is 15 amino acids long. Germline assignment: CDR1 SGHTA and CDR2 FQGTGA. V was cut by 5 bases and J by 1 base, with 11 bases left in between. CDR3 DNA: TGTGCCAGCAGCCCCTTCGGGGGAACTAATGAAAAACTGTTTTTT. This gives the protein CASSPFGGTNEKLFF.

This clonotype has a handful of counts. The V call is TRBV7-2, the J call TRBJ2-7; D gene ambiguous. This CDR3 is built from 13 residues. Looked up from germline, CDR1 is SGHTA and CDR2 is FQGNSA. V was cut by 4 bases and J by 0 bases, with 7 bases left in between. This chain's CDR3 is CASSSGSSYEQYF. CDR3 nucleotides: TGTGCCAGCAGCTCCGGAAGCTCCTACGAGCAGTACTTC.

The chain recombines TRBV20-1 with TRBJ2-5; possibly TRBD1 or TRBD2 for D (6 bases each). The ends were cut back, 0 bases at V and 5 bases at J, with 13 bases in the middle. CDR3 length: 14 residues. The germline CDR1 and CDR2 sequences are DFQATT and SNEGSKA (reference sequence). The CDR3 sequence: CSARDPGAGETQYF. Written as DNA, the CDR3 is TGCAGTGCTAGAGACCCAGGGGCGGGGGAGACCCAGTACTTC.

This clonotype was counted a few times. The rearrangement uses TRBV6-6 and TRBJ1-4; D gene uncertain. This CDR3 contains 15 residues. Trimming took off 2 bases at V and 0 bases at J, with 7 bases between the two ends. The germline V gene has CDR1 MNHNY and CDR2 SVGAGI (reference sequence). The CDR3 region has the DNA TGTGCCAGCAGTTACCTCTCCCCAACTAATGAAAAACTGTTTTTT. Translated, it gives CASSYLSPTNEKLFF.

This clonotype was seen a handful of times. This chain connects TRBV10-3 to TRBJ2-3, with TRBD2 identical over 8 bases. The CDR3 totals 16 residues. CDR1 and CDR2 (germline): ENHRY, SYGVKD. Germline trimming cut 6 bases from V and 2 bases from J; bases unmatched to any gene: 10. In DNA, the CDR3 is TGTGCCATCAGCGGGGGGGACACCAAATCCACAGATACGCAGTATTTT. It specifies CAISGGDTKSTDTQYF.

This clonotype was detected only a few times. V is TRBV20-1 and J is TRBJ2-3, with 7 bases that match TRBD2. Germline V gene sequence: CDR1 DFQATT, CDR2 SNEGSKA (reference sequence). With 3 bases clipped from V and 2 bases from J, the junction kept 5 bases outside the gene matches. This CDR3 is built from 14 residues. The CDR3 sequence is CSARGGGTTDTQYF. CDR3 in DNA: TGCAGTGCTAGGGGCGGGGGAACCACAGATACGCAGTATTTT.

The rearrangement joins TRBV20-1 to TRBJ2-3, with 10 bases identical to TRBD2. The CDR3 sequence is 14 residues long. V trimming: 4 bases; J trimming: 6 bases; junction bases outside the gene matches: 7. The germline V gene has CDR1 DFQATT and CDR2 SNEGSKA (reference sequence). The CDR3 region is CSAIGLAGVDTQYF. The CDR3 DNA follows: TGCAGTGCTATCGGGCTAGCGGGGGTGGATACGCAGTATTTT.

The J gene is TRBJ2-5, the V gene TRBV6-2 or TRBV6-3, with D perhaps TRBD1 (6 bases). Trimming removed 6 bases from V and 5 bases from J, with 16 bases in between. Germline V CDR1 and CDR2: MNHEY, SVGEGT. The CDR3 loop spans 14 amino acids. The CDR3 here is CASSKLTGMETQYF. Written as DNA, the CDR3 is TGTGCCAGCAGCAAACTCACAGGGATGGAGACCCAGTACTTC.

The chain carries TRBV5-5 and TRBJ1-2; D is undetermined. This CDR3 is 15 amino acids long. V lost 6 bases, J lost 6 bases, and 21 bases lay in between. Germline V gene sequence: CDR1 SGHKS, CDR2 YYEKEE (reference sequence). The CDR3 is CASNLFGGRIHGYTF. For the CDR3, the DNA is TGTGCCAGCAACCTCTTCGGAGGACGTATACATGGCTACACCTTC.

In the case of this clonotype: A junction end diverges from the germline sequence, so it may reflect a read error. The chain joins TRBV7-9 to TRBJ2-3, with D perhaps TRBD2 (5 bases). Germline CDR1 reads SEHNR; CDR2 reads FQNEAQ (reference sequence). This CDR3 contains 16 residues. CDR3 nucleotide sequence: TGTGGCAGCAGCCCCCTCGGGGTCCGGAGCACAGATACGCAGTATTTT. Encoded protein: CGSSPLGVRSTDTQYF.

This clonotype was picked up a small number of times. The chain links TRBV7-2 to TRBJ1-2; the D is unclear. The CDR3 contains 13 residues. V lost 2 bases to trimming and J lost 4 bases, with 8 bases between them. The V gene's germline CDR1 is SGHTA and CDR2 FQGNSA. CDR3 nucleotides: TGTGCCAGCAGCTTAAATACCGGCTATGGCTACACCTTC. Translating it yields CASSLNTGYGYTF.

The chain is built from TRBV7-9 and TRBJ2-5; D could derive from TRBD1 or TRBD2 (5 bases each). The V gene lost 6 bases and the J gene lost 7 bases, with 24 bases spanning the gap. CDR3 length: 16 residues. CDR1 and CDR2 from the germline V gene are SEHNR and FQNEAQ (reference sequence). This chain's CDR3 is CASSGRRGSRVGTQYF. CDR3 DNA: TGTGCCAGCAGTGGACGAAGGGGCTCGAGGGTGGGGACCCAGTACTTC.